This TCR beta chain was obtained from a study of CD8+ T cells in alopecia areata. Investigators isolated RNA and reverse transcribed it into cDNA to act as the sequencing template. This table comes from immunoSEQ multiplex PCR, and its TCRdb copy is limited to in-frame clones, with some not included. The sample holds more than 140,000 clones, around 86% seen once. In regard to this clone: The antigen remains unidentified.

Trimming left V 3 bases short and J 5 bases short, with 5 bases between. CDR1 and CDR2 from the germline V gene are SGDLS and YYNGEE. CDR3 length: 12 amino acids. Study-level results: Lesional scalp, notably in alopecia totalis/universalis, had clonality above that of normal scalp. Because one nonresponder was included, the link of baseline CD8+ expansion to response is considered uncertain. Scalp repertoires also include resident alphabeta T cells from normal skin.

The treatment was: oral pan-JAK inhibitor, 5-10 mg twice daily. PBMCs served as the source from which CD4+ and CD8+ T cells were sorted. J is TRBJ2-2 and V is TRBV9, with D perhaps TRBD1 (5 bases). Material: CD8+ T cells sorted from blood, obtained at week 4, from a patient treated with tofacitinib. The sequence came from a human donor with alopecia areata. The CDR3 bases are TGTGCCAGCAGCGGACAGACCGGGGAGCTGTTTTTT. It is translated as CASSGQTGELFF.